This record concerns one TCR beta chain sequence. The CDR3 contains 15 residues. The germline V gene has CDR1 SGHRS and CDR2 YFSETQ. V was cut by 3 bases and J by 0 bases, with 10 bases left in between. These data originate in a study of blood T cell repertoires in COVID-19. Study information: Samples taken during acute and convalescent COVID-19 were collected in the United States, Italy and Spain. T cells, B-cell-depleted T cells, or PBMCs provided the cDNA or gDNA that served as material.

As originally analysed: Reference gene primer amplification in the assay estimated nucleated cell counts. Libraries were prepared by immunoSEQ multiplex PCR; TCRdb keeps only in-frame clonotypes and omits some of them. The DNA was the basis for D and trimming; V, J and clone size are from that table. Of under 250,000 clones listed, approximately 91% are singletons. What was sequenced was peripheral blood. The rearrangement joins TRBV5-1 to TRBJ1-3; D might be TRBD1 (5 bases). This TCR derives from a man in his sixties who had recovered from COVID-19. The CDR3 nucleotides read TGCGCCAGCAGCTCCGGGGGGAACTCTGGAAACACCATATATTTT. This codes for CASSSGGNSGNTIYF.